The entry below gives a single T cell receptor beta chain sequence along with its context. This clone came up once. Its antigen target is currently unknown. No qualities accompany the bases; no much larger clone lies one base away. This sample stems from a study of shared clonotypes between healthy human individuals (dated by TCRdb to about 2020). Context from the whole study: Three men and a couple of women, aged 18 to 49 years, made up the cohort. Different laboratories and diverse techniques were used to prepare libraries and sequence TCR repertoires, to increase sequencing depth and limit assay-specific biases. Leukapheresis yielded between about 0.9 and 10 billion PBMCs per donor. Per donor, three plates each were used for CD4 naive and CD4 memory, two for CD8 naive, and one for CD8 memory. The study deeply sequenced blood TCR repertoires of several healthy adults to estimate repertoire size and the extent of clonotype sharing between individuals. What the research found in general, with its limitations: Pairwise subsampling indicated that sequencing depth was expected to affect the degree of clonotype sharing among donors. Even with the large sequencing depth, rarefaction of the sorted-subset datasets indicated that sequencing was incomplete. Naive subsets generally had larger estimated clonotype richness than memory subsets did. Because the study included only a small number of donors, the genetic and exposure-history diversity represented was limited. Sharing across a few donors was observed for about 5% of naive CD4, 3.5% of naive CD8, 2% to 2.5% of memory CD4, and about 0.38% of memory CD8 clonotypes. Sampling was restricted to blood, and TCR repertoires in tissues likely differ from the TCR repertoires found in blood. Compared with non-shared clonotypes, clonotypes shared by all four sorted-subset donors had higher generation probabilities.

Using the deep immunoSEQ assay, TCR CDR3 regions were amplified from genomic DNA by multiplex PCR. For each cell subset, the extracted genomic DNA was distributed evenly across all wells of several immunoSEQ 96-well plates, and each plate served as one replicate. Each replicate PCR for sorted subsets received 150 to 250 ng genomic DNA, equal to tens of thousands of T cell genomes. Purified libraries were quantified with a Qubit 3.0 fluorometer, sized on a Bioanalyzer 2100, and re-quantified with the KAPA Library Quantification kit. Every immunoSEQ 96-well plate was sequenced on a separate single-read 150-cycle Illumina NextSeq 550 flow cell. The paper's data handling went like this. Because the immunoSEQ output held only junctional sequences and lacked quality scores, the filtering could not match the filtering applied to full-length reads. Sequences were annotated with PyIR, a Python wrapper for IgBLAST v1.9, using IMGT germline references to assign V/J genes and CDR3. Reads were removed for weak V/J assignments (E-value above 1e-6), missing CDR3, stop codons, out-of-frame junctions, or ambiguous translated residues. A V3J clonotype was defined by an identical inferred V gene, J gene, and CDR3 amino acid sequence. To compute the percentage overlap between repertoires, the number of shared unique clonotypes was divided by the size of the smaller repertoire. Three approaches were used to assess repertoire richness: RTK rarefaction, the Chao1 estimator, and Recon v2.1 estimates of unobserved clonotypes. Generation probabilities were computed with OLGA for all TCRbeta clonotypes obtained by the gDNA method from several donors. Drawn from immuneACCESS, this table holds only the in-frame rearrangements with V and J called that TCRdb kept. Clones are partly lost; checked studies trace under half to an unresolved V gene and leave the rest unexplained. V, J and clone size are those of that table, while D and trimming were read from the DNA. This sample comprises about 660,000 clones, roughly 70% of them detected only once. The ten largest clones represent less than 2% of the sample.

Deletion took 3 bases off V and 5 bases off J, with a span of 10 bases between the germline ends. CDR3 length: 14 amino acids, cysteine to phenylalanine. Just the 42-base CDR3 DNA is kept, in frame starting at base 1. In the germline V gene (reference sequence), CDR1 corresponds to LNHDA and CDR2 to SQIVND. Donors were healthy HIV-negative adults with no recently reported acute infections or vaccinations. Every donor was a Caucasian adult living in Nashville, Tennessee, USA. Magnetic negative selection was used to enrich CD4+ T cells, after which naive cells were positively selected on CD45RA and the negative fraction became the memory subset. After blood collection by leukapheresis, PBMCs were isolated using Ficoll-Histopaque density gradient centrifugation and then cryopreserved in the vapor phase of liquid nitrogen. Analytical flow cytometry was used to check the purity and quantity of each magnetically sorted T cell population. Genomic DNA was isolated from each sorted fraction and quantified by UV absorbance on a Nanodrop 2000c.

The sequence was collected from a woman aged 25 to 39 in good health. Sequenced material: memory CD4+ T cells sorted from blood. This specimen's cell subset or site label, per the study, means: CD45RA-negative fraction. The rearranged segments are TRBV19 and TRBJ2-2; TRBD2 is a possible D gene, resting on 6 matching bases. The DNA is as follows: TGTGCCAGTAGTATTGTGGAGGGAACCGGGGAGCTGTTTTTT. Its protein is CASSIVEGTGELFF. The reference TRBV19 and TRBJ2-2 proteins fill in what lies around the CDR3, so the full variable domain reads DGGITQSPKYLFRKEGQNVTLSCEQNLNHDAMYWYRQDPGQGLRLIYYSQIVNDFQKGDIAEGYSVSREKKESFPLTVTSAQKNPTAFYLCASSIVEGTGELFFGEGSRLTVL.